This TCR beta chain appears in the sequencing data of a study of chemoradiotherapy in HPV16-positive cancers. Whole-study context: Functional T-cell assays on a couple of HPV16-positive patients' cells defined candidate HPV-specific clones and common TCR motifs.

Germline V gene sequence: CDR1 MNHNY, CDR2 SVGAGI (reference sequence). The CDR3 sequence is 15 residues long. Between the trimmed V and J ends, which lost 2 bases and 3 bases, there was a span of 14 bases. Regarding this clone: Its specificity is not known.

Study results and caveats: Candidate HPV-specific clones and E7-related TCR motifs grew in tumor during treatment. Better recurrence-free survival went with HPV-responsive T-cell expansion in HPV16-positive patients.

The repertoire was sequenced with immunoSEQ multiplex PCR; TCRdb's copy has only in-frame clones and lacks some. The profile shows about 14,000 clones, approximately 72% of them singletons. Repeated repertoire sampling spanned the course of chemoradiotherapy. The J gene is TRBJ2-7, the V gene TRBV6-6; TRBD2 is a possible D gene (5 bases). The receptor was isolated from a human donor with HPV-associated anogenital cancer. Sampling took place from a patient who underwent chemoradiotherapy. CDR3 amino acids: CASSYPLAGVYEQYF. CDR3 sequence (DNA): TGTGCCAGCAGTTACCCCCTAGCTGGGGTCTACGAGCAGTACTTC.